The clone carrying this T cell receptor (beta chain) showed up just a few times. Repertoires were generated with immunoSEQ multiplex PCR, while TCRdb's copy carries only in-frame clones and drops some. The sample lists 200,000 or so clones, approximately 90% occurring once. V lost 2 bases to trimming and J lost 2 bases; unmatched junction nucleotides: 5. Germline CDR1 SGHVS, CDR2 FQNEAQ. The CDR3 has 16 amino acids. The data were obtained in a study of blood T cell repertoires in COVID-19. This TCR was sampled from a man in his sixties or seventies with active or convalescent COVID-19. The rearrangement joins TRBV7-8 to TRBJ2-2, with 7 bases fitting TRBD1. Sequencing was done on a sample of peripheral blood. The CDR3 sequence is CASSLRGGVNTGELFF. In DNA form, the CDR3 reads TGTGCCAGCAGCTTACGAGGGGGCGTAAACACCGGGGAGCTGTTTTTT.